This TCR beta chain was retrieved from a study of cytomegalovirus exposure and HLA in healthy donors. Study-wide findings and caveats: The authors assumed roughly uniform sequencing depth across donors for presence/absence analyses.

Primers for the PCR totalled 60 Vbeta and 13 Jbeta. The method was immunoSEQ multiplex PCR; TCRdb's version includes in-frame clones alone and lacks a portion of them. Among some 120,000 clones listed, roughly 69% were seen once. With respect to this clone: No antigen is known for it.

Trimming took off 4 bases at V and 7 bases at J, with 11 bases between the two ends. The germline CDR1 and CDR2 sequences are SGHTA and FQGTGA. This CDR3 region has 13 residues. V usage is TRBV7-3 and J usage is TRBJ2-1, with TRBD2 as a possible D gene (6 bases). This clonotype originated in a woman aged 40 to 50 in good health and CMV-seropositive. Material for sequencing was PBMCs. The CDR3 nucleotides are TGTGCCAGCAGCTGGATGGAGGGGAATGAGCAGTTCTTC. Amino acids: CASSWMEGNEQFF.